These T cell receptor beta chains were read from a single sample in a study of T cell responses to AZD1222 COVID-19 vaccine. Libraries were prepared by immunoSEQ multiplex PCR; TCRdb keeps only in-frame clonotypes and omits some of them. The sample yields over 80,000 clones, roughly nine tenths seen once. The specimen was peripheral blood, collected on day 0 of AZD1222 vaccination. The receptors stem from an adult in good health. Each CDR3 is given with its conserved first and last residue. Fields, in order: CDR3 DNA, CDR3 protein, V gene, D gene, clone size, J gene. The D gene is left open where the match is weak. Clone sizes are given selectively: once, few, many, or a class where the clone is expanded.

DNA: TGTGCCAGCAGCCACGGACAGGGACGAGCCGGAGAGGAAAAACTGTTTTTT
CDR3: CASSHGQGRAGEEKLFF
V: TRBV28
D: TRBD1
size: NA
J: TRBJ1-4

DNA: TGCGCCAGCAGCTCTGCCCCTAGCGGGAGCTACGAGCAGTACTTC
CDR3: CASSSAPSGSYEQYF
V: TRBV5-1
D: TRBD2
size: once
J: TRBJ2-7

DNA: TGCGCCAGCAGCTTGGGGGCGGGAAAACTGTTTTTT
CDR3: CASSLGAGKLFF
V: TRBV5-1
D: NA
size: NA
J: TRBJ1-4

DNA: TGCAGTGCTAGTGCACGGGACAGACTATACAATGAGCAGTTCTTC
CDR3: CSASARDRLYNEQFF
V: TRBV20-1
D: TRBD1
size: NA
J: TRBJ2-1

DNA: TGCGCCAGCAGTGAAGGGACAGCCACCTACGAGCAGTACTTC
CDR3: CASSEGTATYEQYF
V: TRBV10-1
D: TRBD1
size: NA
J: TRBJ2-7

DNA: TGCAGCGTTGAACCACAGGGGACCGTGTACAATGAGCAGTTCTTC
CDR3: CSVEPQGTVYNEQFF
V: TRBV29-1
D: TRBD1
size: few
J: TRBJ2-1

DNA: TGTGCCAGCAGCCCTGGGGGTAGCGGGAGCTTCTTGGACAATGAGCAGTTCTTC
CDR3: CASSPGGSGSFLDNEQFF
V: TRBV3-1/TRBV3-2
D: TRBD2
size: once
J: TRBJ2-1

DNA: TGTGCCAGCAGCCAAGAGAAGGGCAATGAAAAACTGTTTTTT
CDR3: CASSQEKGNEKLFF
V: TRBV4-2
D: NA
size: NA
J: TRBJ1-4

DNA: TGTGCCAGCAGTCTGGGTCCAGGCCACTACTACGAGCAGTACTTC
CDR3: CASSLGPGHYYEQYF
V: TRBV28
D: NA
size: NA
J: TRBJ2-7

DNA: TGTGCCAGCAGTTTACGGTACACCGGGGAGCTGTTTTTT
CDR3: CASSLRYTGELFF
V: TRBV27
D: NA
size: once
J: TRBJ2-2

DNA: TGTGCCAGCAGCTTAGTGGGGCGAAATACTGAAGCTTTCTTT
CDR3: CASSLVGRNTEAFF
V: TRBV7-3
D: NA
size: NA
J: TRBJ1-1

DNA: TGTGCCAGCAGTGTCGTCCCGGGGAGCTACGAGCAGTACTTC
CDR3: CASSVVPGSYEQYF
V: TRBV2
D: NA
size: NA
J: TRBJ2-7

DNA: TGTGCCAGCAGGGAGGTCAGAAACTATGGCTACACCTTC
CDR3: CASREVRNYGYTF
V: TRBV11-2
D: NA
size: NA
J: TRBJ1-2

DNA: TGTGCCAGCAGTGACAGCTACTCCTACAATGAGCAGTTCTTC
CDR3: CASSDSYSYNEQFF
V: TRBV6-2/TRBV6-3
D: NA
size: once
J: TRBJ2-1

DNA: TGTGCCAGCAGCACAGCTCACAGTGGAGCGCAGCCCCAGCATTTT
CDR3: CASSTAHSGAQPQHF
V: TRBV6-2/TRBV6-3
D: NA
size: NA
J: TRBJ1-5

DNA: TGTGCCTGGAGTGATAGCGGGGAGCTGTTTTTT
CDR3: CAWSDSGELFF
V: TRBV30
D: NA
size: NA
J: TRBJ2-2

DNA: TGTGCCAGCAGCTTAGGTAATCAGCCCCAGCATTTT
CDR3: CASSLGNQPQHF
V: TRBV11-2
D: NA
size: NA
J: TRBJ1-5

DNA: TGTGCCAGCAGCCCCCTTGATTACTATGGCTACACCTTC
CDR3: CASSPLDYYGYTF
V: TRBV6-5
D: NA
size: NA
J: TRBJ1-2

DNA: TGTGCCAGCAGCCAAGAGGAAAAGGGGTTCGGTGAGCAGTTCTTC
CDR3: CASSQEEKGFGEQFF
V: TRBV14
D: NA
size: NA
J: TRBJ2-1

DNA: TGTGCCACCGCGGAGGATAATTCACCCCATGGCTACACCTTC
CDR3: CATAEDNSPHGYTF
V: TRBV5-4
D: NA
size: NA
J: TRBJ1-2

DNA: TGCGCCAGCAGCTTGGACCCTAGCGGGAGTTCCGGGGAGCTGTTTTTT
CDR3: CASSLDPSGSSGELFF
V: TRBV5-1
D: TRBD2
size: NA
J: TRBJ2-2

DNA: TGCGCCAGCAGTTCTCAGGGGGTCACTGAAGCTTTCTTT
CDR3: CASSSQGVTEAFF
V: TRBV5-1
D: TRBD1
size: NA
J: TRBJ1-1

DNA: TGTGCCAGCAGTTTGTTACCGGGACAGAGCAATCAGCCCCAGCATTTT
CDR3: CASSLLPGQSNQPQHF
V: TRBV27
D: TRBD1
size: NA
J: TRBJ1-5

DNA: TGTGCCAGCAGCGGAGAGACCCAGTACTTC
CDR3: CASSGETQYF
V: TRBV6-2/TRBV6-3
D: NA
size: NA
J: TRBJ2-5

DNA: TGTGCCGGGGGATGGACAGGGAACACTGAAGCTTTCTTT
CDR3: CAGGWTGNTEAFF
V: TRBV2
D: TRBD1
size: NA
J: TRBJ1-1

DNA: TGTGCCAGCAGCTTATTCTCAGCCAACAATGAGCAGTTCTTC
CDR3: CASSLFSANNEQFF
V: TRBV11-1
D: NA
size: NA
J: TRBJ2-1

DNA: TGCGCCAGCAGGTTGACGACCGTCAATGAGCAGTTCTTC
CDR3: CASRLTTVNEQFF
V: TRBV5-1
D: NA
size: NA
J: TRBJ2-1

DNA: TGTGCCAGCAGTTACCGACAGGGGAGCGGCTACACCTTC
CDR3: CASSYRQGSGYTF
V: TRBV6-2/TRBV6-3
D: TRBD1
size: NA
J: TRBJ1-2

DNA: TGCGCCAGCAGCCAACCCCTTCTTGTGGGGACCGGGGAGCTGTTTTTT
CDR3: CASSQPLLVGTGELFF
V: TRBV4-1
D: NA
size: NA
J: TRBJ2-2

DNA: TGCGCCAGCATATTCAAGGAGAGCGGGGACGGGGAGCTGTTTTTT
CDR3: CASIFKESGDGELFF
V: TRBV10-1
D: TRBD2
size: NA
J: TRBJ2-2